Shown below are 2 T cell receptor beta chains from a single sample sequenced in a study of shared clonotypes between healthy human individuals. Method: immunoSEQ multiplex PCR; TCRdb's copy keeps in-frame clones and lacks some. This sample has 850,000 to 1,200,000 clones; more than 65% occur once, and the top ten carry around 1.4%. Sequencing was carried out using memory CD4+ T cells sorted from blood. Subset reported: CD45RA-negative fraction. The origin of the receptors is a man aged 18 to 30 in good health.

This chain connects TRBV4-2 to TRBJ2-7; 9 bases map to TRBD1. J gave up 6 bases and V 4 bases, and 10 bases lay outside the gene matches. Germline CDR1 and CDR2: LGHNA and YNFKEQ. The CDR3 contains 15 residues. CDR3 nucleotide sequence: TGTGCCAGCAGCCCCCAAGGGGACAGGGTCTCCGAGCAGTACTTC. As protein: CASSPQGDRVSEQYF.

CDR3 sequence: CAWSGDGTQYF. In nucleotides, the CDR3 is TGTGCCTGGAGTGGAGATGGGACCCAGTACTTC. This chain connects TRBV30 to TRBJ2-5; no firm D call. The V end was cut by 1 base, the J end by 7 bases, with 7 bases between. The germline gives CDR1 GTSNPN, CDR2 SVGIG (reference sequence). This CDR3 has 11 amino acids.